The 31 T cell receptor beta chains below all came from one sample that was sequenced in a study of control samples from healthy donors and cancer patients. Assay used: immunoSEQ multiplex PCR; TCRdb lists only in-frame clones, some missing. The profile shows 100,000 or so clones, just over 90% of them singletons. What was sequenced was blood. The receptors originated from a woman between 18 and 29 years old in good health.

This chain joins TRBV6-4 and TRBJ2-1, with D uncertain. The length of the CDR3 is 14 residues. V was cut by 3 bases and J by 8 bases, with 14 bases left in between. The germline V gene encodes CDR1 MRHNA and CDR2 SNTAGT. DNA of the CDR3: TGTGCCAGCAGTGATTTTGTAGCAGCTCATGAGCAGTTCTTC. Translating it yields CASSDFVAAHEQFF.

CDR3 in amino acids: CASSLSAGRDTEAFF. CDR3 DNA sequence: TGTGCCAGCAGTTTATCGGCAGGGAGGGACACTGAAGCTTTCTTT. J is TRBJ1-1 and V is TRBV27; D might be TRBD1 (5 bases). The CDR3 runs 15 residues. V was clipped by 0 bases and J by 3 bases, with 11 bases between them. The V gene's germline CDR1 is MNHEY and CDR2 SMNVEV (reference sequence).

The chain joins TRBV4-3 to TRBJ2-6; D is unresolved. The CDR3 covers 16 residues. V was cut by 0 bases and J by 3 bases, with 9 bases left in between. Looked up from germline, CDR1 is LGHNA and CDR2 is YSLEER. The CDR3 loop reads CASSQDPGDGANVLTF. In DNA, the CDR3 is TGCGCCAGCAGCCAAGATCCGGGCGATGGGGCCAACGTCCTGACTTTC.

The chain couples TRBV28 to TRBJ1-1; D gene ambiguous. The CDR3 loop spans 13 amino acids. Germline V CDR1 and CDR2: MDHEN, SYDVKM. Trimming removed 5 bases from V and 0 bases from J, with 7 bases in between. The CDR3 loop reads CASSIILNTEAFF. The CDR3, as DNA: TGTGCCAGCAGTATTATCCTGAACACTGAAGCTTTCTTT. Using reference TRBV28 and TRBJ1-1 for the parts outside the CDR3, the full variable domain is DVKVTQSSRYLVKRTGEKVFLECVQDMDHENMFWYRQDPGLGLRLIYFSYDVKMKEKGDIPEGYSVSREKKERFSLILESASTNQTSMYLCASSIILNTEAFFGQGTRLTVV.

The rearrangement links TRBV3-1 (or the pseudogene TRBV3-2) to TRBJ2-1; perhaps D is TRBD1 or TRBD2 (5 bases each). Germline V gives CDR1 LGHDT, CDR2 YNNKEL (reference sequence). This CDR3 region has 16 residues. The V gene lost 5 bases and the J gene lost 8 bases, with 22 bases spanning the gap. The CDR3 protein is CASSEPGTGLFHEQFF. In DNA, the CDR3 is TGTGCCAGCAGCGAACCCGGGACGGGCCTTTTCCATGAGCAGTTCTTC.

The V call is TRBV29-1, the J call TRBJ2-5, with D perhaps assigned TRBD1 or TRBD2 (6 bases each). Trimming took 6 bases from V and 4 from J, leaving 15 bases between them. The length of the CDR3 is 13 residues. CDR1 and CDR2 from the germline V gene are SQVTM and ANQGSEA. CDR3 sequence reads: CSVPSEGGETQYF. CDR3 bases: TGCAGCGTCCCTTCCGAGGGGGGAGAGACCCAGTACTTC. Full variable domain (outside the CDR3, taken from reference TRBV29-1 and TRBJ2-5): SAVISQKPSRDICQRGTSLTIQCQVDSQVTMMFWYRQQPGQSLTLIATANQGSEATYESGFVIDKFPISRPNLTFSTLTVSNMSPEDSSIYLCSVPSEGGETQYFGPGTRLLVL.

The chain uses TRBV6-1 and TRBJ2-4; 7 nucleotides agree with TRBD2. This CDR3 region has 16 residues. V was pared by 4 bases and J by 0 bases, with 6 bases of the junction left unmatched. Per the germline V gene, CDR1 is MNHNS and CDR2 is SASEGT. This CDR3 is CASSVMGGVAKNIQYF. CDR3 nucleotides: TGTGCCAGCAGTGTTATGGGGGGGGTAGCCAAAAACATTCAGTACTTC.

This chain connects TRBV6-1 to TRBJ1-2; 10 positions match TRBD1. Germline values: CDR1 MNHNS, CDR2 SASEGT. The CDR3 contains 14 residues. J gave up 6 bases and V 2 bases, and 3 bases lay outside the gene matches. The CDR3 DNA sequence: TGTGCCAGCAGTGAAAAGACAGGGGGCGATGGCTACACCTTC. Amino acid sequence: CASSEKTGGDGYTF.

This clone has a handful of counts. The CDR3 bases are TGTGCCAGCAGCGTAGGCCCTCCACCTACCGGGGAGCTGTTTTTT. This translates into CASSVGPPPTGELFF. The V call is TRBV9, the J call TRBJ2-2; D uncertain. The V gene's germline CDR1 is SGDLS and CDR2 YYNGEE. Trimming left V 0 bases short and J 5 bases short, with 11 bases between. The CDR3 runs to 15 residues.

This chain joins TRBV29-1 and TRBJ2-3; 9 nucleotides line up with TRBD1. The CDR3 consists of 14 residues. CDR1 SQVTM and CDR2 ANQGSEA come from the germline V gene. With V trimmed by 2 bases and J by 4 bases, 4 bases remained unmatched. The chain's CDR3 is CSVELGQGPDTQYF. Written as DNA, the CDR3 is TGCAGCGTTGAATTGGGACAGGGTCCAGATACGCAGTATTTT.

The chain joins TRBV3-1 (or the pseudogene TRBV3-2) to TRBJ1-2, with no clear D. Germline V gene lookup returns CDR1 LGHDT and CDR2 YNNKEL (reference sequence). V was cut by 1 base and J by 7 bases, with 4 bases left in between. The CDR3 is made up of 11 amino acids. The CDR3 loop reads CASSQGRGYTF. The CDR3 DNA reads TGTGCCAGCAGCCAAGGTCGTGGCTACACCTTC.

The chain couples TRBV9 to TRBJ1-1; weak D call: TRBD1 (6 bases). CDR1 is SGDLS and CDR2 is YYNGEE in the germline V gene. This CDR3 is 16 amino acids long. V lost 4 bases to trimming and J lost 1 base, with 17 bases between them. The CDR3 region is CASSPTGNPRNTEAFF. As DNA, the CDR3 is TGTGCCAGCAGCCCCACAGGGAACCCCCGGAACACTGAAGCTTTCTTT.

DNA of the CDR3: TGCGCCAGCAGCCAGGGACCGAACACTGAAGCTTTCTTT. This encodes CASSQGPNTEAFF. The chain has TRBV4-3 and TRBJ1-1; D perhaps matches TRBD1 (5 bases). Germline-derived CDR1 and CDR2 are LGHNA and YSLEER. Between the trimmed V and J ends, which lost 3 bases and 1 base, there was a span of 6 bases. The CDR3 loop spans 13 amino acids.

The chain combines TRBV6-1 with TRBJ2-1, with TRBD2 identical over 10 bases. This CDR3 comprises 16 residues. Germline V gives CDR1 MNHNS, CDR2 SASEGT. V lost 2 bases and J lost 6; bases outside the gene matches: 7. The CDR3 DNA reads as TGTGCCAGCAGTGAAAACAGCGGGGGGGCCCCCAATGAGCAGTTCTTC. It translates to CASSENSGGAPNEQFF.

This sequence joins TRBV19 and TRBJ2-5, with 8 nucleotides matching TRBD2. There are 18 residues in the CDR3. In germline, CDR1 is LNHDA, CDR2 SQIVND (reference sequence). V dropped 6 bases and J dropped 4; count of bases not matched to a gene: 19. The CDR3: CASSPPPWDTRGGETQYF. The CDR3, as DNA: TGTGCCAGTAGCCCGCCCCCCTGGGACACCCGGGGGGGAGAGACCCAGTACTTC. Supplemented by reference TRBV19 and TRBJ2-5, the full variable domain reads DGGITQSPKYLFRKEGQNVTLSCEQNLNHDAMYWYRQDPGQGLRLIYYSQIVNDFQKGDIAEGYSVSREKKESFPLTVTSAQKNPTAFYLCASSPPPWDTRGGETQYFGPGTRLLVL.

The chain carries TRBV7-7 and TRBJ2-2; 7 bases map to TRBD1. There are 13 residues in the CDR3. With 5 bases clipped from V and 5 bases from J, the junction kept 2 bases outside the gene matches. Per germline, CDR1 SSHAT and CDR2 FNYEAQ (reference sequence). CDR3: CASSQDRTGELFF. The CDR3 nucleotides read TGTGCCAGCAGCCAGGACAGGACCGGGGAGCTGTTTTTT.

This clone occurred once. The V call is TRBV28, the J call TRBJ1-1; D not certain. The CDR3 loop spans 13 amino acids. CDR1 and CDR2 (germline): MDHEN, SYDVKM. V was clipped by 3 bases and J by 4 bases, with 9 bases between them. The CDR3 nucleotides read TGTGCCAGCAGTTTGGAGGCTGCCACTGAAGCTTTCTTT. Residues: CASSLEAATEAFF.

This chain links TRBV27 with TRBJ1-3; 7 nucleotides line up with TRBD1. V was clipped by 0 bases and J by 4 bases; unmatched bases: 3. The CDR3 runs 15 residues. CDR1 and CDR2 from the germline V gene are MNHEY and SMNVEV (reference sequence). The CDR3 loop is CASSLSAQGGNTIYF. The CDR3 region has the DNA TGTGCCAGCAGTTTATCGGCACAGGGGGGAAACACCATATATTTT.

CDR3 loop: CAWSVRTITNYGYTF. The CDR3 bases are TGTGCCTGGAGTGTGAGGACTATTACTAACTATGGCTACACCTTC. This chain connects TRBV30 to TRBJ1-2; no clear D. V shed 0 bases and J shed 0 bases, with 11 bases lying between them. Germline CDR1 and CDR2: GTSNPN and SVGIG (reference sequence). The CDR3 sequence is 15 residues long.

The V call is TRBV29-1, the J call TRBJ2-2; 8 bases match TRBD1. CDR1 is SQVTM and CDR2 is ANQGSEA in the germline V gene. With 6 bases clipped from V and 1 base from J, the junction kept 1 base outside the gene matches. CDR3 length: 13 amino acids. This CDR3 reads CSVGQGNTGELFF. The CDR3 nucleotides read TGCAGCGTCGGACAGGGGAACACCGGGGAGCTGTTTTTT.

This clone was detected once. The CDR3 DNA follows: TGTGCCAGTAGTATAGGAAACCGGAAGGGGGAGTATGGCTACACCTTC. This sequence encodes CASSIGNRKGEYGYTF. The chain couples TRBV19 to TRBJ1-2, with D possibly being TRBD1 (6 bases). With 1 base removed from V and 5 bases from J, the gap between germline ends came to 17 bases. The CDR3 sequence is 16 residues long. The germline V gene has CDR1 LNHDA and CDR2 SQIVND (reference sequence).

The chain joins TRBV29-1 to TRBJ1-2, with D unclear. CDR1 and CDR2 (germline): SQVTM, ANQGSEA. CDR3 length equals 10 residues. V was pared by 2 bases and J by 3 bases, with 1 base between. The DNA of the CDR3 is TGCAGCGTTGAACACTATGGCTACACCTTC. Translating gives CSVEHYGYTF.

This chain connects TRBV11-2 to TRBJ2-3; 13 bases fit TRBD2. Germline V gene sequence: CDR1 SGHAT, CDR2 FQNNGV. CDR3 length: 17 amino acids. With 5 bases clipped from V and 2 bases from J, the junction kept 7 bases outside the gene matches. The CDR3 sequence: CASSPRLAGGPTDTQYF. Written as DNA, the CDR3 is TGTGCCAGCAGCCCAAGACTAGCGGGGGGACCCACAGATACGCAGTATTTT.

The genes are TRBV4-2 and TRBJ1-6; D might be TRBD1 (6 bases). The CDR3 has 20 residues. CDR1 and CDR2 from the germline V gene are LGHNA and YNFKEQ. Trimming stripped 5 bases from V and 10 bases from J, with 33 bases between. The CDR3 loop reads CASSYLTGGAGQGHRSPLHF. The CDR3 DNA reads as TGTGCCAGCAGCTACCTCACTGGGGGCGCGGGACAAGGACATAGGTCACCCCTCCACTTT.

Turning to this clone: One end of the junction is discordant with germline, which a read error may explain. This sample includes further DNA sequences coding for the same CDR3. The V and J genes are TRBV19 and TRBJ1-2; D is unresolved. CDR1 and CDR2 (germline): LNHDA, SQIVND (reference sequence). The CDR3 covers 15 residues. CDR3: CASSTPPAAAWGYTF. CDR3 DNA: TGTGCCAGCAGTACTCCCCCCGCGGCTGCTTGGGGCTACACCTTC.

Only one count was recorded for this clone. The CDR3 coding sequence is TGTGCCAGCAGTACGGGACAAGCGAACACCGGGGAGCTGTTTTTT. Translation gives CASSTGQANTGELFF. V gene TRBV6-5 combines with J gene TRBJ2-2, with a tentative D call TRBD1 (6 bases). CDR1 is MNHEY and CDR2 is SVGAGI in the germline V gene. The germline V and J ends were trimmed by 5 bases and 0 bases, with 10 bases remaining between them. The CDR3 extends over 15 amino acids.

The genes are TRBV30 and TRBJ1-2; TRBD1 might be the D (6 bases). CDR1 is GTSNPN, CDR2 SVGIG, per germline (reference sequence). This CDR3 has 17 residues. Trimming removed 1 base from V and 5 bases from J, with 23 bases in between. CDR3 residues: CAWSARQAMPLHYGYTF. The DNA of the CDR3 is TGTGCCTGGAGTGCCCGACAGGCGATGCCGCTCCATTATGGCTACACCTTC.

The gene calls are TRBV12-3 or TRBV12-4 and TRBJ1-2; no clear D gene. The CDR3 runs 13 residues. Trimming left V 6 bases short and J 3 bases short, with 11 bases between. The CDR3 loop reads CASSMNGDYGYTF. The CDR3 DNA is TGTGCCAGCAGCATGAATGGAGACTATGGCTACACCTTC.

V gene TRBV4-1 combines with J gene TRBJ1-1; 8 positions match TRBD1. This CDR3 is 14 amino acids long. Per germline, CDR1 MGHRA and CDR2 YSYEKL. The V segment lost 4 bases and the J segment 5 bases; nucleotides outside the gene matches: 6. The CDR3 DNA reads TGCGCCAGCAGCCGCGGACAGGGTTGGACTGAAGCTTTCTTT. As protein: CASSRGQGWTEAFF.

This clone was picked up one time. J is TRBJ1-1 and V is TRBV14; D uncertain. V lost 4 bases, J lost 4 bases, and 4 bases lay in between. This CDR3 comprises 11 residues. Germline-derived CDR1 and CDR2 are SGHDN and FVKESK. CDR3 loop: CASSPGTEAFF. The CDR3 region has the DNA TGTGCCAGCAGCCCGGGCACTGAAGCTTTCTTT.

V gene TRBV19 combines with J gene TRBJ1-5, with D possibly TRBD1 on 5 matching bases. Trimming removed 10 bases from V and 9 bases from J, with 10 bases in between. Germline V gene data show CDR1 as LNHDA and CDR2 as SQIVND (reference sequence). This CDR3 contains 10 residues. CDR3 nucleotide sequence: TGTGCCACCGGACATCGGCCCCAGCATTTT. The encoded protein is CATGHRPQHF.